This entry is about one T cell receptor beta chain. Its antigen is still unknown. The entry originates in a study of beta chain features in type 1 diabetes. Across the whole study: Patients looked much like healthy donors when it came to age, gender and cell yields.

Findings of the study overall: Type 1 diabetes patients had VDJ junctions that carried fewer insertions and more deletions. For TCRB rearrangement, an influence of HLA type remained unresolved here.

It was via CD45RO/CCR7/CD25/CD127/CD95/CD27 that CD4+ naive, central memory, regulatory and stem cell-like memory cells were sorted. Of the isolated RNA, all was reverse transcribed, and so the sequenced material was expressed TCRB transcripts. Measured with immunoSEQ multiplex PCR; TCRdb has only the in-frame clones, and not every one. Altogether 450,000 to 550,000 clones are present, about 30% being singletons, with the ten largest covering around 0.065%. This TCR derives from a young man in good health. The sample comprised naive CD4+ T cells from blood.

The chain's CDR3 is CASSSFLAGYEQYF. CDR3 nucleotide sequence: TGTGCCAGCAGCTCTTTCCTAGCGGGATACGAGCAGTACTTC. This chain links TRBV7-2 with TRBJ2-7; 9 bases are a match to TRBD2. The V gene end was trimmed by 4 bases and the J gene end by 4 bases; junction bases not matched to a gene: 5. CDR1 is SGHTA and CDR2 is FQGNSA in the germline V gene. The CDR3 has 14 amino acids.